The 26 T cell receptor beta chains below all came from one sample that was sequenced in a study of shared clonotypes between healthy human individuals. Clones were read by immunoSEQ multiplex PCR, and TCRdb kept only the in-frame ones, dropping some. Of 1,400,000 or so clones in the sample, 97% to 99% were seen once. The source material was naive CD4+ T cells sorted from blood. The subset was: CD45RA+ positively selected. The receptor source for this set is a man aged 30-40 years in good health.

The rearrangement links TRBV11-3 to TRBJ2-5; 11 nucleotides line up with TRBD2. Germline V CDR1 and CDR2: SGHNT, YENEEA. The CDR3 is 15 amino acids. Trimming took 4 bases from V and 5 from J; bases not matched to a gene: 6. The CDR3 DNA reads as TGTGCCAGCAGCTCAGGACTAGCGGGTAGTGAGACCCAGTACTTC. Amino acids: CASSSGLAGSETQYF.

This chain connects TRBV18 to TRBJ2-1; 9 bases agree with TRBD1. Trimming at V came to 3 bases and at J to 3 bases, leaving 15 bases not matched to a gene. Germline lookup yields CDR1 KGHSH and CDR2 LQKENI. The CDR3 runs 19 residues. In DNA, the CDR3 is TGTGCCAGCTCACCCCTGGGGGGACAGGGTACCCCCGGCTACAATGAGCAGTTCTTC. Translated, it gives CASSPLGGQGTPGYNEQFF.

This CDR3 reads CASSPVTSLGLGANVLTF. The CDR3 nucleotides are TGTGCCAGCAGCCCAGTCACCTCATTGGGCCTGGGGGCCAACGTCCTGACTTTC. This sequence joins TRBV5-6 and TRBJ2-6, with no clear D. CDR1 and CDR2 from the germline V gene are SGHDT and YYEEEE. V lost 4 bases and J 4 bases, leaving 21 bases between the germline ends. The CDR3 sequence is 18 residues long. The complete variable domain, with remaining parts taken from reference TRBV5-6 and TRBJ2-6, reads DAGVTQSPTHLIKTRGQQVTLRCSPKSGHDTVSWYQQALGQGPQFIFQYYEEEERQRGNFPDRFSGHQFPNYSSELNVNALLLGDSALYLCASSPVTSLGLGANVLTFGAGSRLTVL.

As to this clone: Germline is not matched at one junction end, which may reflect a read error. This chain connects TRBV7-7 to TRBJ2-2; 7 bases agree with TRBD1. CDR3 size: 17 residues. Per the germline V gene, CDR1 is SSHAT and CDR2 is FNYEAQ (reference sequence). CDR3 nucleotides: TGTGCTAGCAGCTTAGTAGGAGACAGGGCTCGGACCGGGGAGCTGTTTTTT. Translating it yields CASSLVGDRARTGELFF.

The chain links TRBV18 to TRBJ2-1, with TRBD1 matching over 8 bases. V lost 4 bases and J lost 6; bases outside the gene matches: 11. CDR1 and CDR2 (germline): KGHSH, LQKENI. CDR3 length: 16 amino acids. This chain's CDR3 is CASSLVTGANANEQFF. For the CDR3, the DNA is TGTGCCAGCTCACTTGTGACAGGGGCGAATGCCAATGAGCAGTTCTTC. The variable domain in full, with the rest retrieved from reference TRBV18 and TRBJ2-1, is NAGVMQNPRHLVRRRGQEARLRCSPMKGHSHVYWYRQLPEEGLKFMVYLQKENIIDESGMPKERFSAEFPKEGPSILRIQQVVRGDSAAYFCASSLVTGANANEQFFGPGTRLTVL.

The rearrangement joins TRBV27 to TRBJ2-2; D not resolved. The CDR3 has 10 amino acids. V gave up 11 bases and J gave up 4 bases, with 5 bases separating them. Germline V gene data show CDR1 as MNHEY and CDR2 as SMNVEV (reference sequence). CDR3 amino acids: CAGVTGELFF. The CDR3 DNA follows: TGTGCCGGGGTCACCGGGGAGCTGTTTTTT.

CDR3 bases: TGTGCCAGCACTATGGGGGGGTCTTCCCAGCCCCAGCATTTT. Residues: CASTMGGSSQPQHF. V and J are TRBV2 and TRBJ1-5, with D perhaps TRBD1 (5 bases). Between the trimmed V and J ends, which lost 7 bases and 7 bases, there was a span of 17 bases. Looked up from germline, CDR1 is SNHLY and CDR2 is FYNNEI. This CDR3 region has 14 residues. The full variable domain, completed using reference TRBV2 and TRBJ1-5, is EPEVTQTPSHQVTQMGQEVILRCVPISNHLYFYWYRQILGQKVEFLVSFYNNEISEKSEIFDDQFSVERPDGSNFTLKIRSTKLEDSAMYFCASTMGGSSQPQHFGDGTRLSIL.

This clone was seen only once. The J gene is TRBJ2-5, the V gene TRBV7-2; 8 bases align to TRBD2. This CDR3 has 16 residues. Losses at the gene ends were 4 bases for V and 2 bases for J; bases not matched to a gene: 9. Germline CDR1 reads SGHTA; CDR2 reads FQGNSA. The DNA for the CDR3 is TGTGCCAGCAGCTCTACCGGGACTAGGGGGCAAGAGACCCAGTACTTC. Encoded protein: CASSSTGTRGQETQYF.

The V gene is TRBV25-1, the J gene TRBJ2-5; 7 bases fit TRBD1. Trimming cost V 2 bases and J 5 bases; bases outside gene matches: 8. The CDR3 is made up of 15 amino acids. CDR1 MGHDK and CDR2 SYGVNS come from the germline V gene. CDR3 in amino acids: CASSEILGGGETQYF. Written as DNA, the CDR3 is TGTGCCAGCAGTGAAATATTAGGGGGCGGGGAGACCCAGTACTTC.

The chain links TRBV11-2 to TRBJ1-4, with unresolved D. V lost 5 bases, J lost 0 bases, and 16 bases lay in between. CDR3 size: 17 residues. Germline lookup yields CDR1 SGHAT and CDR2 FQNNGV. The CDR3 region is CASSLIGRGATNEKLFF. Here the CDR3 DNA reads TGTGCCAGCAGCCTCATCGGTCGAGGAGCAACTAATGAAAAACTGTTTTTT.

The CDR3 DNA reads TGTGCCCTACGACTAAGCGGGACCGGGGAGCTGTTTTTT. It yields the protein CALRLSGTGELFF. V is TRBV10-3 and J is TRBJ2-2; TRBD2 might be the D (6 bases). The CDR3 totals 13 residues. With 11 bases removed from V and 5 bases from J, the gap between germline ends came to 15 bases. Per the germline V gene, CDR1 is ENHRY and CDR2 is SYGVKD.

This chain connects TRBV19 to TRBJ1-3, with TRBD1 matching 7 bases. CDR1 is LNHDA, CDR2 SQIVND, per germline (reference sequence). The CDR3 has 14 residues. J gave up 0 bases and V 7 bases, and 3 bases lay outside the gene matches. In DNA form, the CDR3 reads TGTGCCAGTAAGGACAGGTTCTCTGGAAACACCATATATTTT. Amino acids: CASKDRFSGNTIYF.

The gene calls are TRBV4-2 and TRBJ2-1; 7 nucleotides match TRBD2. Unmatched junction bases numbered 10, after V lost 5 bases and J lost 9 bases. The CDR3 has 14 residues. Germline CDR1 is LGHNA and CDR2 is YNFKEQ. The CDR3 DNA reads as TGTGCCAGCAGCTCTTTTGACGGGAGGACTGAGCAGTTCTTC. Its translation is CASSSFDGRTEQFF.

The chain employs TRBV5-1 and TRBJ2-1; TRBD2 matches at 10 bases. CDR1 SGHRS and CDR2 YFSETQ come from the germline V gene. V gave up 4 bases and J gave up 10 bases; unmatched junction bases: 11. The CDR3 loop spans 15 amino acids. This CDR3 reads CASSSLAGVTREQFF. The CDR3 nucleotides read TGCGCCAGCAGCAGCCTAGCGGGAGTAACGCGCGAGCAGTTCTTC.

This chain uses TRBV2 with TRBJ2-5, with D uncertain. Germline V gene sequence: CDR1 SNHLY, CDR2 FYNNEI. V was trimmed by 6 bases and J by 1 base, leaving 12 bases between them. This CDR3 region has 14 residues. CDR3 sequence reads: CASSRHLPQETQYF. CDR3 in DNA: TGTGCCAGCAGCCGACATTTGCCCCAAGAGACCCAGTACTTC. Together with reference TRBV2 and TRBJ2-5, the CDR3 gives the full variable domain: EPEVTQTPSHQVTQMGQEVILRCVPISNHLYFYWYRQILGQKVEFLVSFYNNEISEKSEIFDDQFSVERPDGSNFTLKIRSTKLEDSAMYFCASSRHLPQETQYFGPGTRLLVL.

In nucleotides, the CDR3 is TGTGCCAGCAGCTCTATAGGACAGGGGTACAATGAGCAGTTCTTC. It encodes CASSSIGQGYNEQFF. The chain joins TRBV7-9 to TRBJ2-1, with TRBD1 matching 9 bases. The V gene end was trimmed by 4 bases and the J gene end by 4 bases; junction bases not matched to a gene: 5. The CDR3 is 15 residues long. From germline, CDR1 is SEHNR and CDR2 FQNEAQ (reference sequence).

This clone was seen only once. The sample contains more than one DNA sequence encoding this CDR3. This CDR3 reads CASQRTPYEQYF. The DNA of the CDR3 is TGTGCCAGTCAGAGGACCCCCTACGAGCAGTACTTC. The chain carries TRBV19 and TRBJ2-7; unclear D gene. The CDR3 spans 12 residues. In germline, CDR1 is LNHDA, CDR2 SQIVND (reference sequence). V was pared by 8 bases and J by 2 bases, with 10 bases between.

CDR3 in amino acids: CASSLAGDNEKLFF. In DNA, the CDR3 is TGTGCCAGCAGCTTAGCAGGGGACAATGAAAAACTGTTTTTT. The rearrangement links TRBV7-9 to TRBJ1-4; a possible D gene is TRBD1 (5 bases). With 0 bases removed from V and 5 bases from J, the gap between germline ends came to 7 bases. Germline V gene sequence: CDR1 SEHNR, CDR2 FQNEAQ (reference sequence). The CDR3 sequence is 14 residues long.

V usage is TRBV12-5 and J usage is TRBJ2-5, with D hard to call. The CDR3 totals 10 residues. CDR1 LGHNT and CDR2 FRNRAP come from the germline V gene. V lost 4 bases and J 6 bases, leaving 3 bases between the germline ends. The CDR3 DNA reads as TGTGCTAGTGGTTATCAGACCCAGTACTTC. The encoded protein is CASGYQTQYF.

A remark on this clone: Germline is not matched at one junction end, which may reflect a read error. This sample includes further DNA sequences coding for the same CDR3. V gene TRBV7-7 combines with J gene TRBJ2-1; 9 bases agree with TRBD2. This CDR3 region has 15 residues. Germline CDR1 reads SSHAT; CDR2 reads FNYEAQ (reference sequence). CDR3 residues: CASSPGLAGNNEQFF. The CDR3, as DNA: TGTGCTAGCAGCCCCGGGCTAGCGGGAAACAATGAGCAGTTCTTC.

The chain uses TRBV18 and TRBJ1-5, with TRBD1 matching over 7 bases. The CDR3 extends over 17 amino acids. The V and J ends lost 2 bases and 2 bases, in that order; junction bases with no gene match: 9. Per germline, CDR1 KGHSH and CDR2 LQKENI. Here the CDR3 DNA reads TGTGCCAGCTCACCAGGCCCAGGGGGGGAGGGCAATCAGCCCCAGCATTTT. This encodes CASSPGPGGEGNQPQHF. Using reference TRBV18 and TRBJ1-5 for the parts outside the CDR3, the full variable domain is NAGVMQNPRHLVRRRGQEARLRCSPMKGHSHVYWYRQLPEEGLKFMVYLQKENIIDESGMPKERFSAEFPKEGPSILRIQQVVRGDSAAYFCASSPGPGGEGNQPQHFGDGTRLSIL.

The chain couples TRBV28 to TRBJ1-5; possibly TRBD1 for D (5 bases). The CDR3 contains 15 residues. The V end was cut by 6 bases, the J end by 7 bases, with 19 bases between. Germline-derived CDR1 and CDR2 are MDHEN and SYDVKM. The CDR3 here is CASRPQGPWGQPQHF. The CDR3 DNA is TGTGCCAGCAGACCCCAGGGTCCCTGGGGGCAGCCCCAGCATTTT.

The CDR3 DNA reads TGTGCCAGCAGTTTGCGGGACAGGGGCCTCAAGAGCTCCTACAATGAGCAGTTCTTC. The encoded protein is CASSLRDRGLKSSYNEQFF. The rearrangement links TRBV28 to TRBJ2-1, with 10 positions matching TRBD1. Trimming took 3 bases from V and 0 from J; bases not matched to a gene: 11. The CDR3 totals 19 residues. Germline-derived CDR1 and CDR2 are MDHEN and SYDVKM.

The chain has TRBV21-1 and TRBJ2-2; the table's D call TRBD2 went unverified against the DNA. TRBV21-1 is tagged as a pseudogene. The CDR3 runs 17 residues. The CDR3, as DNA: TGTGCCAGCAGCAAAGCTAGAGCGGGAGGATCGGTCGGGGAGCTGTTTTTT. This encodes CASSKARAGGSVGELFF.

The gene calls are TRBV7-8 and TRBJ1-5; D is perhaps TRBD1 (6 bases). The CDR3 is 16 residues long. V was cut by 5 bases and J by 1 base, with 15 bases left in between. Looked up from germline, CDR1 is SGHVS and CDR2 is FQNEAQ. The CDR3 here is CASSVGEGGSNQPQHF. The DNA of the CDR3 is TGTGCCAGCAGCGTGGGAGAGGGGGGAAGCAATCAGCCCCAGCATTTT.

The chain carries TRBV7-2 and TRBJ2-3, with D maybe TRBD2 (7 bases). The ends were cut back, 2 bases at V and 4 bases at J, with 13 bases in the middle. CDR3 length: 15 residues. Germline V gives CDR1 SGHTA, CDR2 FQGNSA. The CDR3 nucleotides read TGTGCCAGCAGCTTACGGGGGGCGGAATCAGATACGCAGTATTTT. Translating gives CASSLRGAESDTQYF.